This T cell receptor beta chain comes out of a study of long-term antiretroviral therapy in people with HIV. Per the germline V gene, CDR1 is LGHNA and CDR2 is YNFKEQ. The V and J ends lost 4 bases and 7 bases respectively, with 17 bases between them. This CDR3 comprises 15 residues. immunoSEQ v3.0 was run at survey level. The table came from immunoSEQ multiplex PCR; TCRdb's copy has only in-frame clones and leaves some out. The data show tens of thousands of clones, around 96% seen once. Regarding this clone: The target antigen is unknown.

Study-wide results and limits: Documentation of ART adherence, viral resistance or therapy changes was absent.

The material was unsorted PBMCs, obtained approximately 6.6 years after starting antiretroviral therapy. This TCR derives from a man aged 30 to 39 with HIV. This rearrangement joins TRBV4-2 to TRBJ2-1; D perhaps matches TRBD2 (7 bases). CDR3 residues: CASSPKGGGGNEQFF. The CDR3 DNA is TGTGCCAGCAGCCCAAAAGGGGGAGGGGGTAATGAGCAGTTCTTC.